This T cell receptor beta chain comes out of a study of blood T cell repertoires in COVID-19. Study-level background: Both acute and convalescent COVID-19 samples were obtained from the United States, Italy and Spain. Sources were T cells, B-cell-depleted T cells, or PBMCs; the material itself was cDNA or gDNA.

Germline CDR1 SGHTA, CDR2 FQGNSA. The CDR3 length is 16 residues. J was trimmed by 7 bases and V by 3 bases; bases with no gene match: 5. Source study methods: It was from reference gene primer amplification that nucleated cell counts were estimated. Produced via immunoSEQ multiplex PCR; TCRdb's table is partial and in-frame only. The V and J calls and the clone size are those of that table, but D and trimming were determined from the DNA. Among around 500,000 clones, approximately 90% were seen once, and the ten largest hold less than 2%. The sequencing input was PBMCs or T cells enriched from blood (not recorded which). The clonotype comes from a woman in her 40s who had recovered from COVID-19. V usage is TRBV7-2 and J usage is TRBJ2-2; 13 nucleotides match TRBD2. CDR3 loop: CASSLGLAGYGGELFF. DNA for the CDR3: TGTGCCAGCAGCTTGGGACTAGCGGGATATGGCGGGGAGCTGTTTTTT.